Presented here are 31 T cell receptor beta chains from one specimen sequenced in a study of T cells in localized non-small cell lung cancer. The data were produced by immunoSEQ multiplex PCR, yet TCRdb's version contains in-frame clones alone and is incomplete. The sample yields some 85,000 clones, about 78% seen once. The source material was PBMCs, sampled before any cancer treatment. The receptors were sampled from a man between 40 and 69 years old with stage II squamous cell lung carcinoma.

The chain has TRBV19 and TRBJ1-1; a weak D match, TRBD1 (6 bases). Germline V gives CDR1 LNHDA, CDR2 SQIVND (reference sequence). With 3 bases removed from V and 5 bases from J, the gap between germline ends came to 10 bases. The CDR3 totals 13 residues. The CDR3 reads CASSIGGQTEAFF. The CDR3 DNA is TGTGCCAGTAGTATTGGGGGGCAGACTGAAGCTTTCTTT.

This chain links TRBV27 with TRBJ2-5; no reliable D call. CDR1 is MNHEY and CDR2 is SMNVEV in the germline V gene (reference sequence). The V and J ends lost 7 bases and 1 base respectively, with 13 bases between them. The CDR3 runs 14 residues. Here the CDR3 DNA reads TGTGCCAGCAAAAACACCCGGGCCCAAGAGACCCAGTACTTC. This sequence encodes CASKNTRAQETQYF.

This clone occurred once. V and J are TRBV5-1 and TRBJ2-7, with D tentatively TRBD1 (5 bases). CDR3 length equals 15 residues. The germline CDR1 and CDR2 sequences are SGHRS and YFSETQ. Between the trimmed V and J ends, which lost 0 bases and 0 bases, there was a span of 10 bases. The CDR3 nucleotides are TGCGCCAGCAGCTTGGGAGGACAAAGCTCCTACGAGCAGTACTTC. Amino acids: CASSLGGQSSYEQYF.

This clone showed up just once. The V gene is TRBV9, the J gene TRBJ2-1; maybe TRBD1 (7 bases). CDR3 length: 14 residues. Germline-derived CDR1 and CDR2 are SGDLS and YYNGEE. Trimming left V 4 bases short and J 8 bases short, with 16 bases between. CDR3 in DNA: TGTGCCAGCAGCCAGGGGGGTTGGGGCGATGAGCAGTTCTTC. This encodes CASSQGGWGDEQFF.

This rearrangement joins TRBV6-5 to TRBJ1-6, with D perhaps matching TRBD1 (5 bases). The germline gives CDR1 MNHEY, CDR2 SVGAGI. The CDR3 covers 16 residues. The V end was cut by 1 base, the J end by 3 bases, with 10 bases between. The CDR3 DNA reads as TGTGCCAGCAGTTACTTTAGGACAAGCTATAATTCACCCCTCCACTTT. Translated, it gives CASSYFRTSYNSPLHF.

The chain links TRBV5-1 to TRBJ2-7; 10 positions match TRBD1. This CDR3 has 13 residues. Germline assignment: CDR1 SGHRS and CDR2 YFSETQ. The junction had 4 bases not matched to a gene; V was cut back by 3 bases and J by 7 bases. In nucleotides, the CDR3 is TGCGCCAGCAGCTGGGGACAGGGGAAAGAGCAGTACTTC. It codes for CASSWGQGKEQYF.

The V call is TRBV14, the J call TRBJ2-1; 8 bases are shared with TRBD1. CDR1 is SGHDN, CDR2 FVKESK, per germline. Trimming removed 3 bases from V and 3 bases from J; junction bases left unmatched: 4. The CDR3 contains 15 residues. The CDR3 DNA reads TGTGCCAGCAGCCACATAGACAGGGGCTACAATGAGCAGTTCTTC. Its protein is CASSHIDRGYNEQFF.

This sequence joins TRBV29-1 and TRBJ1-1, with D perhaps matching TRBD1 (5 bases). The CDR3 is 11 residues long. Trimming pared 7 bases from V and 5 bases from J, leaving 11 bases between. CDR1 and CDR2 (germline): SQVTM, ANQGSEA. The CDR3 DNA reads as TGCAGCGCCTGGGGGGGTACTGAAGCTTTCTTT. This gives the protein CSAWGGTEAFF.

The rearrangement uses TRBV5-4 and TRBJ2-7; D is unresolved. V dropped 0 bases and J dropped 0 bases, with 10 bases sitting between them. The CDR3 totals 15 residues. Germline CDR1 is SGHNT and CDR2 is YYREEE (reference sequence). The CDR3 nucleotides read TGTGCCAGCAGCTTGGAGTCCTGGAGCTCCTACGAGCAGTACTTC. Amino acid sequence: CASSLESWSSYEQYF.

The V gene is TRBV6-5, the J gene TRBJ2-5, with TRBD1 matching 10 bases. The J call may be in error: the DNA end matches TRBJ2-7 better. The CDR3 is 15 residues long. Germline CDR1 reads MNHEY; CDR2 reads SVGAGI. CDR3: CASSYARDRGYEQYF. CDR3 nucleotides: TGTGCCAGCAGTTACGCCCGGGACAGGGGCTACGAGCAGTACTTC.

The chain has TRBV7-9 and TRBJ2-7; unclear D gene. In germline, CDR1 is SEHNR, CDR2 FQNEAQ (reference sequence). The V end lost 4 bases, the J end lost 4 bases, and 8 bases lay between the germline ends. This CDR3 region has 12 residues. This CDR3 reads CASSSEIYEQYF. The DNA of the CDR3 is TGTGCCAGCAGCTCGGAGATTTACGAGCAGTACTTC.

V is TRBV6-1 and J is TRBJ2-4; D possibly matches TRBD1 or TRBD2 (6 bases each). Germline V gene lookup returns CDR1 MNHNS and CDR2 SASEGT. The V gene lost 2 bases and the J gene lost 0 bases, with 17 bases spanning the gap. The CDR3 covers 18 residues. CDR3 protein: CASSEKGRTALAKNIQYF. The CDR3 DNA reads as TGTGCCAGCAGTGAAAAAGGGAGGACAGCCCTAGCCAAAAACATTCAGTACTTC.

This chain uses TRBV7-9 with TRBJ1-3; the D is unclear. The CDR3 has 18 residues. CDR1 and CDR2 (germline): SEHNR, FQNEAQ (reference sequence). The ends were cut back, 5 bases at V and 0 bases at J, with 20 bases in the middle. The CDR3 DNA reads TGTGCCAGCAGCCCCTCGGGGAGGTCCCTACTCTCTGGAAACACCATATATTTT. It is translated as CASSPSGRSLLSGNTIYF.

This sequence joins TRBV5-6 and TRBJ2-1; the match to TRBD1 covers 12 bases. V was clipped by 4 bases and J by 12 bases; unmatched bases: 14. Germline V gene data show CDR1 as SGHDT and CDR2 as YYEEEE. This CDR3 is built from 16 residues. CDR3 sequence reads: CASSNLRDRGLNRQFF. Here the CDR3 DNA reads TGTGCCAGCAGCAACCTCCGGGACAGGGGGCTTAATAGGCAGTTCTTC. The whole variable domain, filled in from reference TRBV5-6 and TRBJ2-1, reads DAGVTQSPTHLIKTRGQQVTLRCSPKSGHDTVSWYQQALGQGPQFIFQYYEEEERQRGNFPDRFSGHQFPNYSSELNVNALLLGDSALYLCASSNLRDRGLNRQFFGPGTRLTVL.

This chain links TRBV5-5 with TRBJ1-1; D unclear. The V end was cut by 1 base, the J end by 7 bases, with 5 bases between. This CDR3 is 11 amino acids long. The germline gives CDR1 SGHKS, CDR2 YYEKEE (reference sequence). The CDR3 protein is CASSLTLEAFF. As DNA, the CDR3 is TGTGCCAGCAGCTTGACCCTTGAAGCTTTCTTT.

The chain recombines TRBV5-1 with TRBJ2-1; TRBD2 matches 10 bases. V lost 4 bases to trimming and J lost 4 bases; unmatched junction nucleotides: 8. Germline V CDR1 and CDR2: SGHRS, YFSETQ. The CDR3 totals 16 residues. CDR3 DNA sequence: TGCGCCAGCAGCGACTCCGGGACTAGCGTTTACAATGAGCAGTTCTTC. Translated, it gives CASSDSGTSVYNEQFF.

V and J are TRBV19 and TRBJ1-6, with D maybe TRBD1 (5 bases). V was pared by 6 bases and J by 5 bases, with 14 bases between. CDR3 length equals 15 residues. Germline CDR1 reads LNHDA; CDR2 reads SQIVND (reference sequence). The CDR3 coding sequence is TGTGCCAGTAGGCCTCTTCAGGGCCATAATTCACCCCTCCACTTT. This translates into CASRPLQGHNSPLHF.

The rearrangement joins TRBV19 to TRBJ1-4; D is ambiguous. The length of the CDR3 is 13 residues. V was cut by 6 bases and J by 5 bases, with 10 bases left in between. Germline CDR1 and CDR2: LNHDA and SQIVND (reference sequence). Written as DNA, the CDR3 is TGTGCCAGTAGGCGGCAGCGAAATGAAAAACTGTTTTTT. Translated: CASRRQRNEKLFF.

The chain recombines TRBV6-5 with TRBJ2-7; D gene ambiguous. Deletions cut 4 bases from V and 5 bases from J, with 15 bases between. This CDR3 contains 14 residues. Germline lookup yields CDR1 MNHEY and CDR2 SVGAGI. For the CDR3, the DNA is TGTGCCAGCAGTTCACCTGGGGATGTCCACGAGCAGTACTTC. Protein product: CASSSPGDVHEQYF.

This chain links TRBV4-2 with TRBJ2-5; D is perhaps TRBD2 (5 bases). The CDR3 is 15 residues long. V lost 4 bases, J lost 3 bases, and 15 bases lay in between. Germline V CDR1 and CDR2: LGHNA, YNFKEQ. For the CDR3, the DNA is TGTGCCAGCAGCCCCCCGGGGAACGGGAAAGAGACCCAGTACTTC. It is translated as CASSPPGNGKETQYF.

There are a few counts of this clone. The chain is built from TRBV2 and TRBJ2-7; no clear D gene. The V and J ends lost 2 bases and 1 base respectively, with 9 bases between them. Germline CDR1 SNHLY, CDR2 FYNNEI. The CDR3 consists of 14 residues. The CDR3 spells CASSERWGSYEQYF. The CDR3 DNA is TGTGCCAGCAGTGAAAGATGGGGATCCTACGAGCAGTACTTC.

V usage is TRBV9 and J usage is TRBJ2-1; 7 nucleotides match TRBD1. The CDR3 runs 14 residues. J was trimmed by 7 bases and V by 2 bases; bases with no gene match: 6. Germline V lookup: CDR1 SGDLS, CDR2 YYNGEE. As DNA, the CDR3 is TGTGCCAGCAGCGTGACCGGGACAGTTAATGAGCAGTTCTTC. Protein: CASSVTGTVNEQFF.

This chain uses TRBV7-9 with TRBJ1-1, with D uncertain. Trimming took 4 bases from V and 0 from J, leaving 9 bases between them. CDR3 length equals 14 residues. In germline, CDR1 is SEHNR, CDR2 FQNEAQ (reference sequence). The CDR3 is CASSSSIVNTEAFF. The CDR3 bases are TGTGCCAGCAGCTCTTCCATAGTGAACACTGAAGCTTTCTTT.

In DNA, the CDR3 is TGTGCCAGCAGTTTCGGACTAGTTCTTCACAATGAGCAGTTCTTC. This gives the protein CASSFGLVLHNEQFF. The chain combines TRBV28 with TRBJ2-1; 7 positions match TRBD2. The V gene's germline CDR1 is MDHEN and CDR2 SYDVKM. Trimming removed 3 bases from V and 5 bases from J; junction bases left unmatched: 7. This CDR3 is built from 15 residues.

The chain carries TRBV5-6 and TRBJ1-4; D uncertain. V was shortened by 3 bases and J by 6 bases, with 15 bases between the two germline ends. Germline values: CDR1 SGHDT, CDR2 YYEEEE. The CDR3 runs to 15 residues. CDR3 amino acids: CASSSLGLRYEKLFF. The DNA of the CDR3 is TGTGCCAGCAGCTCCCTAGGACTTCGGTATGAAAAACTGTTTTTT. Drawing the rest from reference TRBV5-6 and TRBJ1-4, the complete variable domain is DAGVTQSPTHLIKTRGQQVTLRCSPKSGHDTVSWYQQALGQGPQFIFQYYEEEERQRGNFPDRFSGHQFPNYSSELNVNALLLGDSALYLCASSSLGLRYEKLFFGSGTQLSVL.

This sequence joins TRBV7-3 and TRBJ2-7, with 7 bases that match TRBD2. CDR1 and CDR2 from the germline V gene are SGHTA and FQGTGA. The CDR3 runs to 15 residues. V lost 5 bases, J lost 5 bases, and 12 bases stayed unmatched. The CDR3 region has the DNA TGTGCCAGCAGCCCCGGGGTAGCGGGCCTTCACGAGCAGTACTTC. The encoded protein is CASSPGVAGLHEQYF.

The rearrangement uses TRBV5-8 and TRBJ2-1, with TRBD2 matching 10 bases. This CDR3 comprises 13 residues. J gave up 10 bases and V 1 base, and 2 bases lay outside the gene matches. Germline CDR1 reads SGHTS; CDR2 reads YDEGEE. The CDR3 DNA reads as TGTGCCAGCAGCTTGTTACTAGCGGGGGAGCAGTTCTTC. Protein sequence: CASSLLLAGEQFF.

This chain connects TRBV27 to TRBJ2-1, with 14 positions matching TRBD2. CDR1 is MNHEY and CDR2 is SMNVEV in the germline V gene (reference sequence). The J segment lost 7 bases and the V segment lost 5 bases, leaving 10 bases of the junction unmatched. The CDR3 length is 17 residues. For the CDR3, the DNA is TGTGCCAGCAGTACGGGACTAGCGGGGGTCCGGAGGAATGAGCAGTTCTTC. Protein: CASSTGLAGVRRNEQFF.

This clone turned up a few times. The chain joins TRBV9 to TRBJ2-1; tentatively, D is TRBD1 or TRBD2 (5 bases each). The V gene lost 3 bases and the J gene lost 6 bases, with 13 bases spanning the gap. The germline CDR1 and CDR2 sequences are SGDLS and YYNGEE. The CDR3 contains 14 residues. DNA for the CDR3: TGTGCCAGCAGCGCCCCAAGGGACCTCAATGAGCAGTTCTTC. Its protein is CASSAPRDLNEQFF.

The V call is TRBV7-9, the J call TRBJ2-7; possibly TRBD1 for D (6 bases). Deletions cut 2 bases from V and 4 bases from J, with 6 bases between. This CDR3 has 12 amino acids. The germline CDR1 and CDR2 sequences are SEHNR and FQNEAQ (reference sequence). CDR3 coding DNA: TGTGCCAGCAGCTTAACAGGGTACGAGCAGTACTTC. It translates to CASSLTGYEQYF.

The CDR3 DNA follows: TGTGCCAGCAGTCCACAGGGGGCTGAGGAGACCCAGTACTTC. As protein: CASSPQGAEETQYF. V usage is TRBV6-6 and J usage is TRBJ2-5; 9 positions agree with TRBD1. Germline V gene lookup returns CDR1 MNHNY and CDR2 SVGAGI (reference sequence). The CDR3 has 14 residues. Germline trimming cut 5 bases from V and 5 bases from J; bases unmatched to any gene: 6.